This TCR beta chain was identified during a study of human T cells and chemical hapten exposure. Study in general: During the roughly 25-week study period, patients had diphenylcyclopropenone applied to the scalp every week.

As for time point: patch test 2, 6 weeks after DPC sensitization. The sample's treatment: therapeutic diphenylcyclopropenone sensitization with weekly scalp DPC. In every case, blood was obtained before the patch test was applied. TCRdb reprocessed the RACE reads with MiXCR, giving one entry per CDR3 protein. The sample yields a few hundred thousand distinct CDR3 sequences, around 6% seen once. J lost 4 bases, V lost 2 bases, and 10 bases had no gene match. The CDR3 runs to 16 residues. Looked up from germline, CDR1 is MNHNS and CDR2 is SASEGT. The V gene is TRBV6-1, the J gene TRBJ1-1; 7 bases align to TRBD1. Material: whole blood, obtained in connection with sensitization to the hapten diphenylcyclopropenone (DPC). This clonotype was sampled from a woman aged 18-35 years with alopecia areata. Some clones in this sample may be carry-over from other donors' samples. The CDR3 DNA follows: TGTGCCAGCAGTGAAAGAACAGGGGCGACGGGCACTGAAGCTTTCTTT. It codes for CASSERTGATGTEAFF.